The 12 T cell receptor beta chains below all came from one sample that was sequenced in a study of molecular identifiers for immune sequencing clone quantification. TCRdb ran MiXCR on the PCR reads and lists one entry per CDR3 protein. The table has just under 650,000 distinct CDR3 sequences, just under 20% seen once; the top ten hold roughly 0.9%. The sequenced sample consisted of naive CD8+ T cells from blood, with Jurkat cell RNA spiked in. Specified subset: FACS-sorted CD8+CD4-CCR7+CD45RA+ naive T cells. The receptors stem from a human donor in good health. Some libraries in this study had Jurkat cell RNA spiked in.

This clonotype was detected ten times or more. This chain links TRBV13 with TRBJ2-5; 9 bases line up with TRBD2. With 6 bases clipped from V and 10 bases from J, the junction kept 12 bases outside the gene matches. Germline CDR1 reads PRHDT; CDR2 reads FYEKMQ (reference sequence). This CDR3 is 14 amino acids long. CDR3 sequence: CASSQVAGAADQYF. CDR3 DNA sequence: TGTGCCAGCAGTCAGGTAGCGGGGGCGGCCGACCAGTACTTC.

Worth noting for this clonotype: At one end, the junction sequence differs from germline, possibly due to a read error. The chain links TRBV27 to TRBJ1-6, with a possible D match to TRBD1 (6 bases). The CDR3 runs to 16 residues. CDR1 and CDR2 (germline): MNHEY, SMNVEV (reference sequence). This CDR3 reads CASTRTALQANSPPHF. The CDR3, as DNA: TGTGCCAGCACCCGGACAGCTCTTCAGGCGAATTCACCCCCCCACTTT.

This clonotype was picked up a small number of times. V usage is TRBV18 and J usage is TRBJ2-1; maybe TRBD1 (6 bases). Trimming took 2 bases from V and 4 from J, leaving 12 bases between them. CDR1 and CDR2 (germline): KGHSH, LQKENI. The length of the CDR3 is 15 residues. The CDR3 here is CASSPTGSQYNEQFF. DNA for the CDR3: TGTGCCAGCTCACCAACAGGGTCTCAATACAATGAGCAGTTCTTC. Together with reference TRBV18 and TRBJ2-1, the CDR3 gives the full variable domain: NAGVMQNPRHLVRRRGQEARLRCSPMKGHSHVYWYRQLPEEGLKFMVYLQKENIIDESGMPKERFSAEFPKEGPSILRIQQVVRGDSAAYFCASSPTGSQYNEQFFGPGTRLTVL.

V gene TRBV4-1 combines with J gene TRBJ1-1; no clear D gene. The CDR3 consists of 16 residues. Germline CDR1 is MGHRA and CDR2 is YSYEKL. Trimming shortened V by 2 bases and J by 0 bases, and 13 bases separated the two germline ends. The CDR3 DNA reads as TGCGCCAGCAGCCAATTGGGTGGCTTTCTGAACACTGAAGCTTTCTTT. Translated: CASSQLGGFLNTEAFF.

The CDR3, as DNA: TGTGCCAGCAGTTCCGGGACAGGGGGTCCTTCCACCGCGTCATATGGCTACACCTTC. Protein product: CASSSGTGGPSTASYGYTF. The rearrangement uses TRBV27 and TRBJ1-2; 11 bases map to TRBD1. CDR3 length equals 19 residues. After removal of 4 bases from V and 5 bases from J, the junction contained 18 bases not matched to a gene. The germline gives CDR1 MNHEY, CDR2 SMNVEV (reference sequence).

This clonotype was picked up many times. The rearrangement links TRBV5-4 to TRBJ2-7; D call uncertain. The germline CDR1 and CDR2 sequences are SGHNT and YYREEE (reference sequence). The V end lost 0 bases, the J end lost 7 bases, and 17 bases lay between the germline ends. This CDR3 is built from 15 residues. The CDR3 reads CASSLEGIVSSEQYF. CDR3 nucleotide sequence: TGTGCCAGCAGCTTGGAGGGTATCGTCTCGTCTGAGCAGTACTTC.

A remark on this clonotype: Given a much more abundant clone one base away, this may be a read error. The CDR3 does not end in the conserved phenylalanine or tryptophan, so this is likely a read error. The V call is TRBV20-1, the J call TRBJ1-1; D is unclear. The CDR3 has 11 residues. V lost 3 bases and J 6 bases, leaving 8 bases between the germline ends. Germline V lookup: CDR1 DFQATT, CDR2 SNEGSKA (reference sequence). This CDR3 is CSARRSAEAFS. The CDR3 DNA follows: TGCAGTGCTAGGAGGAGCGCTGAAGCTTTCTCT.

This clonotype was seen repeatedly, ten times or more. J is TRBJ2-3 and V is TRBV13; the D is unclear. With 8 bases removed from V and 5 bases from J, the gap between germline ends came to 11 bases. Looked up from germline, CDR1 is PRHDT and CDR2 is FYEKMQ (reference sequence). The CDR3 loop spans 12 amino acids. CDR3 sequence: CASRLLGDTQYF. The CDR3 nucleotides read TGTGCCAGCCGGCTACTCGGAGATACGCAGTATTTT.

This clonotype was seen only a few times. The J gene is TRBJ1-3, the V gene TRBV6-2 or TRBV6-3; D gene uncertain. This CDR3 has 13 residues. V was shortened by 6 bases and J by 4 bases, with 10 bases between the two germline ends. Germline CDR1 MNHEY, CDR2 SVGEGT. CDR3 sequence (DNA): TGTGCCAGCAGCCAGCCCGGAGGAAACACCATATATTTT. This sequence encodes CASSQPGGNTIYF.

This sequence joins TRBV15 and TRBJ1-4; unclear D gene. Germline-derived CDR1 and CDR2 are LNHNV and YYDKDF (reference sequence). Trimming removed 0 bases from V and 4 bases from J, with 12 bases in between. This CDR3 has 16 residues. For the CDR3, the DNA is TGTGCCACCAGCAGAGACCCGAGGCGAAGTAATGAAAAACTGTTTTTT. This translates into CATSRDPRRSNEKLFF.

In its sample, this clonotype was seen many times. The rearrangement joins TRBV6-5 to TRBJ2-7; TRBD1 aligns across 7 bases. This CDR3 has 13 residues. CDR1 and CDR2 from the germline V gene are MNHEY and SVGAGI. The trim removed 7 bases at V and 6 bases at J, leaving 9 bases unmatched. CDR3 amino acids: CASTPGTAGEQYF. The CDR3 DNA reads TGTGCCAGCACCCCCGGGACAGCCGGCGAGCAGTACTTC.

A word on this clonotype: This could be a read error, since a much larger clone is one nucleotide away. This rearrangement joins TRBV5-3 to TRBJ1-6, with 7 nucleotides matching TRBD1. TRBV5-3 is annotated as an ORF whose role is uncertain. The CDR3 extends over 13 amino acids. The CDR3 loop reads CASSLTGESPLHF. The CDR3 nucleotides are TGTGCCAGCAGCTTAACAGGGGAGTCACCCCTCCACTTT.